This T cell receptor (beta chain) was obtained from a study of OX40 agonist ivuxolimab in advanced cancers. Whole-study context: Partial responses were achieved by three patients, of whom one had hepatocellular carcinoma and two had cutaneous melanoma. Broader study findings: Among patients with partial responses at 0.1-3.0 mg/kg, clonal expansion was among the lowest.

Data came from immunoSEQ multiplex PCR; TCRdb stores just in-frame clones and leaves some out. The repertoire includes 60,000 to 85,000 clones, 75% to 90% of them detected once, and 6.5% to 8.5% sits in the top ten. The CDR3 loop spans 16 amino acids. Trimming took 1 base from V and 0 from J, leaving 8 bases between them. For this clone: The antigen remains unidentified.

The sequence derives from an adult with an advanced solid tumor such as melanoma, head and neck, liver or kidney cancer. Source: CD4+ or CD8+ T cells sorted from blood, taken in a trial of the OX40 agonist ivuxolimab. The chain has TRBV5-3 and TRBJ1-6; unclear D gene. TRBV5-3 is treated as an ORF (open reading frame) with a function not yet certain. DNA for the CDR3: TGTGCCAGAAGCTTGTTTCGGGGCTCCTATAATTCACCCCTCCACTTT. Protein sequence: CARSLFRGSYNSPLHF.